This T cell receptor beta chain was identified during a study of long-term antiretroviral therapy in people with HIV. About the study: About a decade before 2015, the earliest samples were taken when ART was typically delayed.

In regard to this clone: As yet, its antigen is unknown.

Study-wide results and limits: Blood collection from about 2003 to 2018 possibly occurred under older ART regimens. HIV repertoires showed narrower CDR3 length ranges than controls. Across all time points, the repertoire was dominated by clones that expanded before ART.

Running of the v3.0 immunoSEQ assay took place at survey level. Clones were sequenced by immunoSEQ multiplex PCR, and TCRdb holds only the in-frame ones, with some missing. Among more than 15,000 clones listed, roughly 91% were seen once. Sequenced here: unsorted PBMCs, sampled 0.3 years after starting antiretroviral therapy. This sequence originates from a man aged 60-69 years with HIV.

In DNA form, the CDR3 reads TGTGCCAGCAGCGTGGACAGGGGTGACCACAATGAGCAGTTCTTC. Protein sequence: CASSVDRGDHNEQFF. This chain joins TRBV9 and TRBJ2-1; 9 bases align to TRBD1. V shed 2 bases and J 5 bases; nucleotides not matched to a gene: 5. There are 15 residues in the CDR3. Per germline, CDR1 SGDLS and CDR2 YYNGEE.